These 26 T cell receptor beta chains were sequenced from one sample in a study of T cells in localized non-small cell lung cancer. Sequenced by immunoSEQ multiplex PCR; TCRdb stores in-frame clones only, minus some. The table includes roughly 34,000 clones, approximately 84% detected once. The starting material was peripheral blood, obtained before any cancer treatment. Receptors were obtained from a male donor aged 60 or older with stage III lung adenocarcinoma.

The chain links TRBV29-1 to TRBJ1-5; TRBD1 matches at 8 bases. Germline V CDR1 and CDR2: SQVTM, ANQGSEA. J gave up 4 bases and V 4 bases, and 3 bases lay outside the gene matches. The CDR3 is 13 amino acids. Written as DNA, the CDR3 is TGCAGCGTTGTTGGGGACAGGAATCAGCCCCAGCATTTT. It specifies CSVVGDRNQPQHF.

This CDR3 reads CATAQGAGQPQHF. The CDR3 region has the DNA TGTGCCACCGCTCAGGGGGCCGGACAGCCCCAGCATTTT. V and J are TRBV10-3 and TRBJ1-5; 8 bases are shared with TRBD1. V shed 10 bases, J shed 7 bases, and the junction held 9 bases outside the gene matches. This CDR3 has 13 residues. Germline CDR1 and CDR2: ENHRY and SYGVKD.

This chain joins TRBV18 and TRBJ1-1, with D maybe TRBD1 (5 bases). The germline V and J ends were trimmed by 6 bases and 0 bases, with 14 bases remaining between them. This CDR3 region has 15 residues. Per germline, CDR1 KGHSH and CDR2 LQKENI. The chain's CDR3 is CASSQLGVMNTEAFF. CDR3 nucleotides: TGTGCCAGCTCGCAGCTAGGGGTTATGAACACTGAAGCTTTCTTT.

The V call is TRBV19, the J call TRBJ2-1; D gene ambiguous. The V end lost 3 bases, the J end lost 5 bases, and 14 bases lay between the germline ends. The germline gives CDR1 LNHDA, CDR2 SQIVND (reference sequence). The CDR3 is 15 amino acids. In nucleotides, the CDR3 is TGTGCCAGTAGTATTTTCTCTGGGGTAAACAATGAGCAGTTCTTC. Translation: CASSIFSGVNNEQFF.

This clone has just a few counts. CDR3 DNA sequence: TGTGCCAGCAGTTGGTCGCAGGGGGGCAATGAGCAGTTCTTC. Encoded protein: CASSWSQGGNEQFF. This chain uses TRBV25-1 with TRBJ2-1, with TRBD1 as a possible D gene (7 bases). Germline CDR1 reads MGHDK; CDR2 reads SYGVNS. The V gene lost 5 bases and the J gene lost 6 bases, with 14 bases spanning the gap. The CDR3 totals 14 residues.

The CDR3 DNA is TGTGCCTGGAGTACCCAGGGGGCAGGGAAGACCCAGTACTTC. Amino acids: CAWSTQGAGKTQYF. The chain combines TRBV30 with TRBJ2-5; 8 nucleotides match TRBD1. V trimming: 2 bases; J trimming: 6 bases; junction bases outside the gene matches: 8. This CDR3 is 14 amino acids long. In germline, CDR1 is GTSNPN, CDR2 SVGIG (reference sequence).

This clone was seen a handful of times. The V call is TRBV5-1, the J call TRBJ2-3; D tentatively reads TRBD1 or TRBD2 (5 bases each). The CDR3 consists of 15 residues. Looked up from germline, CDR1 is SGHRS and CDR2 is YFSETQ. Deletions cut 0 bases from V and 2 bases from J, with 10 bases between. Here the CDR3 DNA reads TGCGCCAGCAGCTTGGCGGGACCTCTCACAGATACGCAGTATTTT. Translation: CASSLAGPLTDTQYF. Filled out from reference TRBV5-1 and TRBJ2-3, the complete variable domain reads KAGVTQTPRYLIKTRGQQVTLSCSPISGHRSVSWYQQTPGQGLQFLFEYFSETQRNKGNFPGRFSGRQFSNSRSEMNVSTLELGDSALYLCASSLAGPLTDTQYFGPGTRLTVL.

The chain links TRBV11-2 to TRBJ1-1; D gene ambiguous. Deletions cut 5 bases from V and 1 base from J, with 8 bases between. The germline V gene has CDR1 SGHAT and CDR2 FQNNGV. The CDR3 has 13 amino acids. Here the CDR3 reads CASSAARNTEAFF. CDR3 in DNA: TGTGCCAGCAGCGCGGCAAGGAACACTGAAGCTTTCTTT.

The chain links TRBV7-9 to TRBJ2-6; TRBD2 matches 11 bases. Germline V gene lookup returns CDR1 SEHNR and CDR2 FQNEAQ (reference sequence). The CDR3 covers 18 residues. Trimming removed 5 bases from V and 3 bases from J; junction bases left unmatched: 9. CDR3 DNA: TGTGCCAGCAGCCCGAAGACTAGCGGGGCCTATGGGGCCAACGTCCTGACTTTC. It is translated as CASSPKTSGAYGANVLTF.

In its sample, this clone was seen once. The chain recombines TRBV15 with TRBJ2-3; D remains ambiguous. CDR3 length: 16 amino acids. Germline V CDR1 and CDR2: LNHNV, YYDKDF (reference sequence). Trimming pared 1 base from V and 0 bases from J, leaving 11 bases between. The CDR3 DNA sequence: TGTGCCACCAGCAGAGCTCCGCGTCCTAGCACAGATACGCAGTATTTT. Translation gives CATSRAPRPSTDTQYF.

As concerns this clone: The junction differs from germline at one of its ends, possibly a read error. V is TRBV11-2 and J is TRBJ2-5, with TRBD2 matching 8 bases. Germline-derived CDR1 and CDR2 are SGHAT and FQNNGV. This CDR3 has 14 residues. The CDR3 loop reads CASSPGGFQEPQYF. The CDR3 DNA reads TGTGCCAGCAGCCCGGGGGGGTTCCAAGAGCCCCAGTACTTC.

This chain uses TRBV30 with TRBJ1-5, with 7 bases matching TRBD1. The CDR3 sequence is 13 residues long. The J segment lost 7 bases and the V segment lost 3 bases, leaving 6 bases of the junction unmatched. CDR1 is GTSNPN and CDR2 is SVGIG in the germline V gene (reference sequence). CDR3 loop: CAWRTGLGQPQHF. The CDR3 DNA follows: TGTGCCTGGAGGACAGGGCTGGGGCAGCCCCAGCATTTT.

V and J are TRBV29-1 and TRBJ2-3, with 7 nucleotides matching TRBD1. Germline trimming cut 7 bases from V and 3 bases from J; bases unmatched to any gene: 7. This CDR3 is built from 13 residues. CDR1 SQVTM and CDR2 ANQGSEA come from the germline V gene. In nucleotides, the CDR3 is TGCAGCGCCGCTTCGGGACAGACAGATACGCAGTATTTT. Translating gives CSAASGQTDTQYF.

This clone was detected only a few times. This sequence joins TRBV4-2 and TRBJ2-7; D possibly corresponds to TRBD2 (5 bases). The CDR3 is made up of 16 amino acids. Germline-derived CDR1 and CDR2 are LGHNA and YNFKEQ. Deletions cut 5 bases from V and 3 bases from J, with 20 bases between. This CDR3 is CASSNKEAGNNYEQYF. In DNA, the CDR3 is TGTGCCAGCAGCAACAAGGAGGCAGGCAATAACTACGAGCAGTACTTC.

The chain links TRBV27 to TRBJ1-2; 8 bases fit TRBD1. Per the germline V gene, CDR1 is MNHEY and CDR2 is SMNVEV (reference sequence). CDR3 length equals 13 residues. With 3 bases clipped from V and 8 bases from J, the junction kept 5 bases outside the gene matches. This chain's CDR3 is CASSFRTGSGYTF. In DNA form, the CDR3 reads TGTGCCAGCAGTTTTCGGACAGGGAGCGGCTACACCTTC.

The chain recombines TRBV4-2 with TRBJ2-4; possible D gene TRBD2, 6 bases. Germline CDR1 LGHNA, CDR2 YNFKEQ. The CDR3 loop spans 16 amino acids. The V gene lost 8 bases and the J gene lost 0 bases, with 17 bases spanning the gap. The CDR3 DNA reads TGTGCCAGCGCCCCGTCACTAGCAGGAGCCAAAAACATTCAGTACTTC. Encoded protein: CASAPSLAGAKNIQYF.

The gene calls are TRBV18 and TRBJ1-1, with D perhaps matching TRBD1 (6 bases). V was cut by 3 bases and J by 4 bases, with 15 bases left in between. The CDR3 loop spans 15 amino acids. Germline CDR1 KGHSH, CDR2 LQKENI. The CDR3 here is CASSPQQGSGTEAFF. CDR3 DNA sequence: TGTGCCAGCTCACCCCAACAGGGATCCGGCACTGAAGCTTTCTTT.

This clone was seen once. The chain carries TRBV30 and TRBJ1-5; tentatively, D is TRBD1 (5 bases). V lost 2 bases and J 3 bases, leaving 11 bases between the germline ends. Germline CDR1 GTSNPN, CDR2 SVGIG (reference sequence). This CDR3 is 14 amino acids long. The CDR3 DNA reads TGTGCCTGGAGTCCCCGGGACTACAATCAGCCCCAGCATTTT. Its translation: CAWSPRDYNQPQHF.

The chain couples TRBV19 to TRBJ2-7; D is possibly TRBD2 (5 bases). The CDR3 runs to 15 residues. V lost 2 bases and J lost 2, with 13 bases in between. From germline, CDR1 is LNHDA and CDR2 SQIVND (reference sequence). CDR3 in amino acids: CASSILPAGPYEQYF. The DNA of the CDR3 is TGTGCCAGTAGTATATTGCCTGCGGGCCCCTACGAGCAGTACTTC.

CDR3 in DNA: TGTGCCAGCAGCGTAGTGTGGGATTGGACAGATACGCAGTATTTT. Its translation: CASSVVWDWTDTQYF. The V and J genes are TRBV9 and TRBJ2-3; D unresolved. The CDR3 length is 15 residues. Germline lookup yields CDR1 SGDLS and CDR2 YYNGEE. V lost 0 bases, J lost 3 bases, and 11 bases lay in between.

This clone has just one count. This rearrangement joins TRBV18 to TRBJ1-5; D remains unclear. Trimming shortened V by 4 bases and J by 6 bases, and 10 bases separated the two germline ends. CDR3 length: 13 residues. CDR1 and CDR2 (germline): KGHSH, LQKENI. The CDR3 protein is CASSLEAGQPQHF. In DNA form, the CDR3 reads TGTGCCAGCTCACTGGAAGCAGGTCAGCCCCAGCATTTT.

The chain couples TRBV28 to TRBJ2-7, with 10 bases fitting TRBD1. CDR3 length equals 13 residues. Germline lookup yields CDR1 MDHEN and CDR2 SYDVKM. V lost 7 bases and J lost 5; bases outside the gene matches: 5. As DNA, the CDR3 is TGTGCCAGCATAGGGACAGGGGAGGACGAGCAGTACTTC. Its protein product is CASIGTGEDEQYF. The complete variable domain, with remaining parts taken from reference TRBV28 and TRBJ2-7, reads DVKVTQSSRYLVKRTGEKVFLECVQDMDHENMFWYRQDPGLGLRLIYFSYDVKMKEKGDIPEGYSVSREKKERFSLILESASTNQTSMYLCASIGTGEDEQYFGPGTRLTVT.

This clone occurred once. This chain uses TRBV7-2 with TRBJ1-5; D unresolved. CDR1 is SGHTA and CDR2 is FQGNSA in the germline V gene. This CDR3 has 14 residues. With 1 base removed from V and 7 bases from J, the gap between germline ends came to 11 bases. CDR3 DNA: TGTGCCAGCAGCTTAGACGCCCGTTCCCAGCCCCAGCATTTT. Translating gives CASSLDARSQPQHF. Combining the CDR3 with reference TRBV7-2 and TRBJ1-5 gives the whole variable domain GAGVSQSPSNKVTEKGKDVELRCDPISGHTALYWYRQSLGQGLEFLIYFQGNSAPDKSGLPSDRFSAERTGGSVSTLTIQRTQQEDSAVYLCASSLDARSQPQHFGDGTRLSIL.

This chain links TRBV2 with TRBJ2-7; tentatively, D is TRBD1 or TRBD2 (5 bases each). Looked up from germline, CDR1 is SNHLY and CDR2 is FYNNEI. This CDR3 is built from 14 residues. V dropped 1 base and J dropped 5 bases, with 12 bases sitting between them. The CDR3: CASSEEGWGNEQYF. CDR3 DNA: TGTGCCAGCAGTGAAGAGGGGTGGGGGAACGAGCAGTACTTC.

The chain is built from TRBV5-6 and TRBJ1-1; TRBD1 matches at 8 bases. The CDR3 spans 12 residues. V shed 4 bases and J 6 bases; nucleotides not matched to a gene: 2. Germline V lookup: CDR1 SGHDT, CDR2 YYEEEE. The CDR3 is CASSPTGAEAFF. DNA of the CDR3: TGTGCCAGCAGCCCGACAGGGGCTGAAGCTTTCTTT.

The rearrangement links TRBV5-8 to TRBJ2-3, with TRBD2 identical over 9 bases. CDR3 length: 14 amino acids. The junction had 5 bases not matched to a gene; V was cut back by 5 bases and J by 4 bases. Germline V gene data show CDR1 as SGHTS and CDR2 as YDEGEE. For the CDR3, the DNA is TGTGCCAGCAGATGGACTAGCGTGGCAGATACGCAGTATTTT. This translates into CASRWTSVADTQYF.